Described below is a single T cell receptor beta chain sequence and its context. In the source study's methods: The authors estimated nucleated cell counts from reference gene primer amplification. TCRdb keeps only in-frame clones here, not all; method: immunoSEQ multiplex PCR. The V and J calls and clone size are taken from that table; D and trimming were inferred from the DNA. Of more than 25,000 clones listed, roughly two thirds are singletons. This sample is drawn from a study of blood T cell repertoires in COVID-19. Unmatched junction bases numbered 5, after V lost 1 base and J lost 8 bases. From germline, CDR1 is MGHRA and CDR2 YSYEKL. The CDR3 has 14 residues.

The sample comprised peripheral blood. This receptor was taken from a human donor in a cohort sampled during active COVID-19. The V gene is TRBV4-1, the J gene TRBJ2-1; 7 nucleotides line up with TRBD2. CDR3 sequence reads: CASSQVTSADEQFF. CDR3 bases: TGCGCCAGCAGCCAAGTAACTAGCGCCGATGAGCAGTTCTTC.